This TCR beta chain comes out of a study of shared clonotypes between healthy human individuals. Assay used: immunoSEQ multiplex PCR; TCRdb lists only in-frame clones, some missing. In the table there are almost 700,000 clones, just over 90% of which are singletons. It was CD45RO-negative cells, positively selected for CCR7, that made up naive CD8 cells, with terminally differentiated effector memory CD45RA+ cells excluded. Donors were healthy HIV-negative adults without recent acute infections or vaccinations. The CDR3 sequence is 16 residues long. CDR1 is SEHNR and CDR2 is FQNEAQ in the germline V gene (reference sequence). Germline trimming cut 0 bases from V and 9 bases from J; bases unmatched to any gene: 7.

This receptor was obtained from a man between 25 and 39 years old in good health. V usage is TRBV7-9 and J usage is TRBJ2-1, with TRBD2 matching 11 bases. The sequenced material came from naive CD8+ T cells sorted from blood. CDR3 amino acids: CASSLASGREVSEQFF. The CDR3 DNA follows: TGTGCCAGCAGCTTAGCTAGCGGGAGGGAGGTTTCTGAGCAGTTCTTC.